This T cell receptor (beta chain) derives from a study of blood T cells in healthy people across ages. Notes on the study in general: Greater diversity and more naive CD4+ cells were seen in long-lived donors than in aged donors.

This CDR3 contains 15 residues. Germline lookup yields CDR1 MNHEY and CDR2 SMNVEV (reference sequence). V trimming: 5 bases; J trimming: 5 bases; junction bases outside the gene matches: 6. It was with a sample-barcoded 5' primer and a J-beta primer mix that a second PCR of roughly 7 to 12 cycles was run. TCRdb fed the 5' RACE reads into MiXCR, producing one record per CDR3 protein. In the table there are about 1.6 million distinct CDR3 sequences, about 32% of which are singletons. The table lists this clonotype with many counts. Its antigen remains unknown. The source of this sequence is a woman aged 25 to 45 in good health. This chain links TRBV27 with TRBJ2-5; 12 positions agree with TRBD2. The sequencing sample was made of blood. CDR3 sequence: CASSPLAGGLETQYF. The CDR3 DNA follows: TGTGCCAGCAGTCCACTAGCGGGAGGCCTGGAGACCCAGTACTTC.